Shown below are 32 T cell receptor beta chains from a single sample sequenced in a study of human T cells and chemical hapten exposure. TCRdb reanalysed the RACE reads using MiXCR and keeps one entry per CDR3 protein. The sample holds 200,000 to 300,000 distinct CDR3 sequences; about 8.1% are singletons and the top ten take around 2.5%. Time point noted: pre-sensitization, week 0. The treatment is: therapeutic diphenylcyclopropenone sensitization with weekly scalp DPC. The sample here was whole blood, taken in connection with sensitization to the hapten diphenylcyclopropenone (DPC). Source of these receptors: a woman aged 40 to 49 with alopecia areata. Some clones in this sample may be carry-over from other donors' samples.

This clonotype was seen a handful of times. The V call is TRBV7-9, the J call TRBJ2-1, with D perhaps matching TRBD2 (5 bases). The CDR3 extends over 14 amino acids. V lost 1 base and J lost 9, with 13 bases in between. The germline V gene has CDR1 SEHNR and CDR2 FQNEAQ (reference sequence). The CDR3 bases are TGTGCCAGCAGCTTAGTCGCTAGCCTCGCTGAGCAGTTCTTC. This translates into CASSLVASLAEQFF.

The J gene is TRBJ2-7, the V gene TRBV28; D is uncertain. Germline V gene lookup returns CDR1 MDHEN and CDR2 SYDVKM. V was trimmed by 3 bases and J by 3 bases, leaving 12 bases between them. The CDR3 totals 14 residues. The CDR3 coding sequence is TGTGCCAGCAGTTTGGACGGATCTTACTACGAGCAGTACTTC. Encoded protein: CASSLDGSYYEQYF. The entire variable domain, with the rest obtained from reference TRBV28 and TRBJ2-7, is as follows: DVKVTQSSRYLVKRTGEKVFLECVQDMDHENMFWYRQDPGLGLRLIYFSYDVKMKEKGDIPEGYSVSREKKERFSLILESASTNQTSMYLCASSLDGSYYEQYFGPGTRLTVT.

This clonotype was seen only a few times. The V and J genes are TRBV28 and TRBJ2-7; weak D call: TRBD2 (6 bases). The CDR3 covers 13 residues. Trimming cost V 10 bases and J 5 bases, with 18 bases left between them. Germline V lookup: CDR1 MDHEN, CDR2 SYDVKM. The CDR3 loop is CATTDGGEDEQYF. The CDR3 bases are TGTGCCACCACTGACGGAGGGGAAGACGAGCAGTACTTC.

This clonotype has more than one count but fewer than ten. CDR3 amino acids: CSVLDTGELFF. Written as DNA, the CDR3 is TGCAGCGTCTTAGACACCGGGGAGCTGTTTTTT. The chain couples TRBV29-1 to TRBJ2-2; D unclear. This CDR3 is built from 11 residues. CDR1 and CDR2 from the germline V gene are SQVTM and ANQGSEA. V lost 6 bases to trimming and J lost 3 bases, with 5 bases between them.

This clonotype occurred a few times. The rearrangement uses TRBV11-2 and TRBJ2-3; the match to TRBD2 covers 10 bases. Trimming at V came to 5 bases and at J to 2 bases, leaving 7 bases not matched to a gene. The length of the CDR3 is 16 residues. Germline V gene lookup returns CDR1 SGHAT and CDR2 FQNNGV. The CDR3 region is CASSLLAGGFTDTQYF. CDR3 DNA: TGTGCCAGCAGCCTGTTAGCGGGAGGCTTCACAGATACGCAGTATTTT.

This clonotype has only a few counts. The chain carries TRBV12-3 or TRBV12-4 and TRBJ1-4, with 9 bases identical to TRBD1. The ends lost 6 bases at V and 8 bases at J; junction bases unmatched: 10. This CDR3 has 15 amino acids. The CDR3 DNA sequence: TGTGCCAGCAGCTCCGACAGGGGGAGAGGAGAAAAACTGTTTTTT. It translates to CASSSDRGRGEKLFF.

This clonotype has a handful of counts. The V and J genes are TRBV6-2 or TRBV6-3 and TRBJ2-5; D uncertain. The CDR3 runs 14 residues. V was clipped by 5 bases and J by 5 bases, with 15 bases between them. The germline V gene has CDR1 MNHEY and CDR2 SVGEGT. In nucleotides, the CDR3 is TGTGCCAGCAGTCCGCTAAGGGTCGGGGAGACCCAGTACTTC. Translated: CASSPLRVGETQYF.

This clonotype turned up a few times. The chain couples TRBV9 to TRBJ2-3; 7 positions agree with TRBD2. The CDR3 is 16 residues long. The germline V gene has CDR1 SGDLS and CDR2 YYNGEE. The J segment lost 0 bases and the V segment lost 4 bases, leaving 8 bases of the junction unmatched. CDR3 protein: CASSPSRSGSTDTQYF. CDR3 DNA: TGTGCCAGCAGCCCAAGCCGTAGCGGGAGCACAGATACGCAGTATTTT.

This clonotype was seen many times. The chain uses TRBV12-3 or TRBV12-4 and TRBJ2-3, with 11 positions matching TRBD2. The junction had 9 bases not matched to a gene; V was cut back by 5 bases and J by 2 bases. This CDR3 comprises 17 residues. CDR3 region: CASSPYTSGSFTDTQYF. The CDR3 DNA follows: TGTGCCAGCAGTCCATATACTAGCGGGAGCTTCACAGATACGCAGTATTTT.

This clonotype was observed a handful of times. Here the CDR3 DNA reads TGTGCCATCAGTGGTCTCGGGGAGACCCAGTACTTC. This sequence encodes CAISGLGETQYF. This chain uses TRBV10-3 with TRBJ2-5; D is uncertain. Trimming removed 4 bases from V and 5 bases from J, with 8 bases in between. Germline assignment: CDR1 ENHRY and CDR2 SYGVKD. The CDR3 runs to 12 residues.

The sample holds a few counts of this clonotype. The chain has TRBV9 and TRBJ2-3, with TRBD2 matching 9 bases. V dropped 0 bases and J dropped 4; count of bases not matched to a gene: 6. CDR3 length equals 16 residues. Germline V gene data show CDR1 as SGDLS and CDR2 as YYNGEE. The CDR3 region is CASSVGLAGDADTQYF. The DNA for the CDR3 is TGTGCCAGCAGCGTAGGGTTAGCGGGAGACGCAGATACGCAGTATTTT.

CDR3 loop: CASSSGPGALNTGELFF. The CDR3 bases are TGTGCCAGCAGCTCCGGACCCGGGGCCCTGAACACCGGGGAGCTGTTTTTT. The chain combines TRBV3-1 with TRBJ2-2; D could derive from TRBD1 or TRBD2 (5 bases each). There are 17 residues in the CDR3. The V gene lost 5 bases and the J gene lost 1 base, with 17 bases spanning the gap. Germline V gene lookup returns CDR1 LGHDT and CDR2 YNNKEL (reference sequence).

This clonotype was seen ten or more times. The chain combines TRBV6-2 or TRBV6-3 with TRBJ1-2, with a possible D match to TRBD1 (6 bases). The CDR3 covers 14 residues. V dropped 5 bases and J dropped 4 bases, with 14 bases sitting between them. CDR1 and CDR2 (germline): MNHEY, SVGEGT. The CDR3 DNA reads TGTGCCAGCAGTCCCGACGGGACACTCTATGGCTACACCTTC. It specifies CASSPDGTLYGYTF.

This clonotype was seen a handful of times. CDR3 loop: CASRGPVVAGTDTQYF. The CDR3 bases are TGTGCCAGCAGGGGCCCGGTGGTGGCGGGCACAGATACGCAGTATTTT. The chain combines TRBV6-6 with TRBJ2-3; unclear D gene. In germline, CDR1 is MNHNY, CDR2 SVGAGI (reference sequence). Trimming took 6 bases from V and 1 from J, leaving 17 bases between them. The CDR3 has 16 amino acids.

This clonotype appeared a few times. This chain connects TRBV2 to TRBJ2-7, with unresolved D. Germline V gene lookup returns CDR1 SNHLY and CDR2 FYNNEI. The V end lost 4 bases, the J end lost 0 bases, and 10 bases lay between the germline ends. CDR3 length: 14 residues. In DNA, the CDR3 is TGTGCCAGCAGTGTCGGTGTGCCCTCCTACGAGCAGTACTTC. Amino acid sequence: CASSVGVPSYEQYF.

The chain carries TRBV20-1 and TRBJ2-7; 9 bases match TRBD2. The CDR3 runs 14 residues. Germline loops: CDR1 DFQATT, CDR2 SNEGSKA (reference sequence). J was trimmed by 6 bases and V by 6 bases; bases with no gene match: 12. CDR3 nucleotide sequence: TGCAGTGCCCCCGAGACGCTGACTAGCGGCGAGCAGTACTTC. It codes for CSAPETLTSGEQYF.

This clonotype showed up just a few times. CDR3 region: CATKGAGWTGELFF. The CDR3 nucleotides are TGTGCCACGAAAGGGGCAGGGTGGACCGGGGAGCTGTTTTTT. The chain carries TRBV2 and TRBJ2-2, with D maybe TRBD1 (5 bases). The germline V gene encodes CDR1 SNHLY and CDR2 FYNNEI. CDR3 size: 14 residues. Between the trimmed V and J ends, which lost 10 bases and 5 bases, there was a span of 17 bases.

The V call is TRBV28, the J call TRBJ2-7; either TRBD1 or TRBD2 may supply D (6 bases each). This CDR3 has 17 residues. The ends were cut back, 8 bases at V and 3 bases at J, with 26 bases in the middle. Germline V gene lookup returns CDR1 MDHEN and CDR2 SYDVKM. For the CDR3, the DNA is TGTGCCAGCGGTCCTAGTAAGGGGGGCCAACCCCTCTACGAGCAGTACTTC. It yields the protein CASGPSKGGQPLYEQYF.

The chain uses TRBV6-2 or TRBV6-3 and TRBJ2-1, with D unresolved. Trimming left V 5 bases short and J 5 bases short, with 13 bases between. The CDR3 loop spans 14 amino acids. Germline V lookup: CDR1 MNHEY, CDR2 SVGEGT. CDR3 in amino acids: CASSEHRLNNEQFF. The CDR3 coding sequence is TGTGCCAGCAGTGAGCACCGGTTAAACAATGAGCAGTTCTTC.

This CDR3 is CASSLSKSVPIEQYF. The CDR3, as DNA: TGCGCCAGCAGCTTGAGCAAGAGTGTGCCCATCGAGCAGTACTTC. The chain is built from TRBV5-1 and TRBJ2-7; D unresolved. This CDR3 comprises 15 residues. Deletions cut 1 base from V and 6 bases from J, with 17 bases between. CDR1 is SGHRS, CDR2 YFSETQ, per germline.

The table lists this clonotype with a few counts. The V and J genes are TRBV18 and TRBJ1-1, with D maybe TRBD1 (6 bases). CDR3 length: 12 residues. CDR1 and CDR2 from the germline V gene are KGHSH and LQKENI. V dropped 6 bases and J dropped 7 bases, with 12 bases sitting between them. The CDR3 DNA follows: TGTGCCAGCTCTCAGAGGGGGGATGAAGCTTTCTTT. This sequence encodes CASSQRGDEAFF.

The chain combines TRBV20-1 with TRBJ2-2; a weak D match, TRBD2 (5 bases). The CDR3 consists of 13 residues. Germline V gene lookup returns CDR1 DFQATT and CDR2 SNEGSKA (reference sequence). V was shortened by 5 bases and J by 4 bases, with 11 bases between the two germline ends. The CDR3 region has the DNA TGCAGTGCTCCGGGAAAGCCCACCGGGGAGCTGTTTTTT. Translation: CSAPGKPTGELFF.

This clonotype has a count of ten or more. V gene TRBV15 combines with J gene TRBJ2-4; TRBD2 matches at 10 bases. The length of the CDR3 is 15 residues. The J segment lost 8 bases and the V segment lost 0 bases, leaving 4 bases of the junction unmatched. Per the germline V gene, CDR1 is LNHNV and CDR2 is YYDKDF (reference sequence). This chain's CDR3 is CATSRDVSGGDIQYF. The CDR3, as DNA: TGTGCCACCAGCAGAGATGTAAGCGGGGGGGACATTCAGTACTTC.

The J gene is TRBJ2-1, the V gene TRBV28; D unresolved. The CDR3 has 13 amino acids. The V gene lost 6 bases and the J gene lost 4 bases, with 10 bases spanning the gap. Germline V gives CDR1 MDHEN, CDR2 SYDVKM. For the CDR3, the DNA is TGTGCCAGCAGCTTTCCCTCTTACAATGAGCAGTTCTTC. Amino acids: CASSFPSYNEQFF.

This clonotype was recorded many times. V gene TRBV12-3 or TRBV12-4 combines with J gene TRBJ2-3; no definite D call. The V end was cut by 2 bases, the J end by 6 bases, with 12 bases between. The CDR3 consists of 14 residues. The CDR3 sequence: CASSLPSIEDTQYF. The CDR3 DNA follows: TGTGCCAGCAGTTTACCGTCTATTGAGGATACGCAGTATTTT.

This clonotype was recorded a few times. The V gene is TRBV6-2 or TRBV6-3, the J gene TRBJ2-2; D not resolved. The ends were cut back, 2 bases at V and 5 bases at J, with 6 bases in the middle. The CDR3 is 13 amino acids. Germline values: CDR1 MNHEY, CDR2 SVGEGT. The CDR3 reads CASSYLGTGELFF. The CDR3 bases are TGTGCCAGCAGTTACCTAGGGACCGGGGAGCTGTTTTTT.

In its sample, this clonotype was seen once. A much larger clonotype is one base distant, so this may be a read error. This sequence joins TRBV6-1 and TRBJ2-3; D could derive from TRBD1 or TRBD2 (5 bases each). The CDR3 loop spans 12 amino acids. Germline assignment: CDR1 MNHNS and CDR2 SASEGT. The ends were cut back, 5 bases at V and 5 bases at J, with 8 bases in the middle. The CDR3 reads CASSTGRDTQYF. The DNA of the CDR3 is TGTGCCAGCAGTACGGGACGAGATACGCAGTATTTT.

This clonotype has more than one count but fewer than ten. The rearrangement joins TRBV5-4 to TRBJ2-1; 11 bases map to TRBD2. The CDR3 contains 16 residues. V shed 3 bases, J shed 8 bases, and the junction held 10 bases outside the gene matches. Per germline, CDR1 SGHNT and CDR2 YYREEE (reference sequence). The CDR3 sequence is CASSSRTSGGPHEQFF. The CDR3, as DNA: TGTGCCAGCAGCTCCCGAACTAGCGGGGGCCCCCATGAGCAGTTCTTC.

The chain employs TRBV29-1 and TRBJ2-7, with TRBD1 matching 8 bases. The CDR3 is 13 residues long. V was clipped by 6 bases and J by 2 bases; unmatched bases: 6. Germline CDR1 is SQVTM and CDR2 is ANQGSEA. CDR3 protein: CSVRTGTTYEQYF. CDR3 in DNA: TGCAGCGTACGGACAGGGACCACCTACGAGCAGTACTTC.

This chain connects TRBV2 to TRBJ2-7; D is undetermined. The CDR3 runs 14 residues. CDR1 is SNHLY, CDR2 FYNNEI, per germline. The V gene lost 1 base and the J gene lost 3 bases, with 10 bases spanning the gap. This chain's CDR3 is CASSEGGILYEQYF. In DNA form, the CDR3 reads TGTGCCAGCAGTGAAGGGGGAATCCTCTACGAGCAGTACTTC.

This clonotype showed up just a few times. CDR3 amino acids: CASSVQGYTGELFF. In DNA form, the CDR3 reads TGTGCCAGCAGTGTGCAGGGCTACACCGGGGAGCTGTTTTTT. The rearrangement uses TRBV6-1 and TRBJ2-2, with D possibly being TRBD1 (5 bases). The germline V and J ends were trimmed by 4 bases and 3 bases, with 9 bases remaining between them. CDR3 length: 14 residues. The germline V gene encodes CDR1 MNHNS and CDR2 SASEGT.

This clonotype has just a few counts. V is TRBV7-9 and J is TRBJ2-1, with no clear D. Trimming cost V 5 bases and J 13 bases, with 9 bases left between them. The CDR3 covers 10 residues. From germline, CDR1 is SEHNR and CDR2 FQNEAQ (reference sequence). The CDR3 DNA reads TGTGCCAGCAGCCTGATATATCAGTTCTTC. The encoded protein is CASSLIYQFF.